One and the same sample provided the 27 T cell receptor beta chains below, sequenced in a study of regulatory dendritic cells for organ transplantation. Clones were sequenced by immunoSEQ multiplex PCR, and TCRdb holds only the in-frame ones, with some missing. The data contain approximately 18,000 clones, roughly 80% of them singletons. CFSE-labeled sorted T cells met regulatory or mature dendritic cells for four to five days. These receptors have no identified antigens. The sequenced material came from memory CD4+ T cells from blood cultured with regulatory dendritic cells. Sample subset: CD45RO+ memory T cells. The receptors shown here come from a human donor in good health.

This chain joins TRBV14 and TRBJ1-1; no reliable D call. CDR1 and CDR2 from the germline V gene are SGHDN and FVKESK. V lost 3 bases to trimming and J lost 10 bases, with 12 bases between them. The CDR3 contains 12 residues. CDR3 bases: TGTGCCAGCAGCCATTTGCTCCGGGGAGCTTTCTTT. It yields the protein CASSHLLRGAFF.

This chain links TRBV6-1 with TRBJ2-7; tentatively, D is TRBD1 (6 bases). Looked up from germline, CDR1 is MNHNS and CDR2 is SASEGT. This CDR3 region has 12 residues. V lost 4 bases, J lost 6 bases, and 10 bases lay in between. DNA of the CDR3: TGTGCCAGCAGTGTACAGGGCGGCGAGCAGTACTTC. Amino acids: CASSVQGGEQYF.

The chain joins TRBV5-5 to TRBJ2-2, with 7 bases matching TRBD2. Per germline, CDR1 SGHKS and CDR2 YYEKEE (reference sequence). The CDR3 loop spans 16 amino acids. After removal of 4 bases from V and 5 bases from J, the junction contained 11 bases not matched to a gene. CDR3 in DNA: TGTGCCAGCAGCCCAAGGGAGGGAAGTGGGACCGGGGAGCTGTTTTTT. This sequence encodes CASSPREGSGTGELFF.

The chain joins TRBV2 to TRBJ2-2; 8 bases are a match to TRBD1. The germline V gene encodes CDR1 SNHLY and CDR2 FYNNEI. With 7 bases clipped from V and 6 bases from J, the junction kept 10 bases outside the gene matches. This CDR3 spans 15 amino acids. Written as DNA, the CDR3 is TGTGCCAGCACGGCGGACAGGGTTGTGCCCGGGGAGCTGTTTTTT. Its translation: CASTADRVVPGELFF.

The chain recombines TRBV19 with TRBJ1-5, with D possibly TRBD1 on 6 matching bases. The V end was cut by 8 bases, the J end by 2 bases, with 16 bases between. From germline, CDR1 is LNHDA and CDR2 SQIVND (reference sequence). CDR3 length: 15 amino acids. CDR3 nucleotide sequence: TGTGCCAGTCGAGATAGGGGGGCTCGCAATCAGCCCCAGCATTTT. This gives the protein CASRDRGARNQPQHF.

The chain couples TRBV2 to TRBJ1-5; D call uncertain. Germline values: CDR1 SNHLY, CDR2 FYNNEI. This CDR3 is 14 amino acids long. Trimming removed 2 bases from V and 7 bases from J, with 12 bases in between. Here the CDR3 reads CASSENGLGQPQHF. DNA of the CDR3: TGTGCCAGCAGTGAAAATGGGCTTGGGCAGCCCCAGCATTTT.

The chain recombines TRBV5-1 with TRBJ1-1; D is uncertain. Germline V CDR1 and CDR2: SGHRS, YFSETQ. This CDR3 is built from 13 residues. V lost 0 bases, J lost 0 bases, and 3 bases lay in between. The CDR3 loop is CASSLDVNTEAFF. DNA for the CDR3: TGCGCCAGCAGCTTGGATGTGAACACTGAAGCTTTCTTT.

The rearrangement uses TRBV23-1 and TRBJ1-3; TRBD1 might be the D (5 bases). TRBV23-1 is given ORF status, its function remaining uncertain. The CDR3 is 16 amino acids. Trimming left V 7 bases short and J 0 bases short, with 16 bases between. CDR3 sequence: CASIPLGLFSGNTIYF. The CDR3 DNA is TGCGCCAGCATCCCGCTGGGACTTTTCTCTGGAAACACCATATATTTT.

This clone has more than one count but fewer than ten. The chain couples TRBV2 to TRBJ1-2; perhaps TRBD1 as D (5 bases). The V end lost 3 bases, the J end lost 2 bases, and 7 bases lay between the germline ends. There are 13 residues in the CDR3. Germline CDR1 reads SNHLY; CDR2 reads FYNNEI. The CDR3: CASSDQGNYGYTF. CDR3 bases: TGTGCCAGCAGTGATCAGGGCAACTATGGCTACACCTTC.

This clone was observed a single time. J is TRBJ2-5 and V is TRBV5-4; D possibly corresponds to TRBD2 (6 bases). The CDR3 is 14 residues long. The germline V gene has CDR1 SGHNT and CDR2 YYREEE (reference sequence). Trimming removed 4 bases from V and 1 base from J, with 11 bases in between. In DNA form, the CDR3 reads TGTGCCAGCAGCAACCGGGACTCCCAAGAGACCCAGTACTTC. It is translated as CASSNRDSQETQYF.

In this sample, this clone turned up once. The DNA for the CDR3 is TGTGCCAGCAGCTCGACAGGCCGATCTAACTATGGCTACACCTTC. This sequence encodes CASSSTGRSNYGYTF. This sequence joins TRBV7-2 and TRBJ1-2, with a weak D call TRBD1 (6 bases). Germline V gene sequence: CDR1 SGHTA, CDR2 FQGNSA. This CDR3 comprises 15 residues. V lost 4 bases, J lost 0 bases, and 12 bases lay in between.

This clone was recorded only once. CDR3 amino acids: CASSKRQGDGYTF. The DNA for the CDR3 is TGTGCCAGCAGCAAACGACAGGGTGATGGCTACACCTTC. The chain combines TRBV21-1 with TRBJ1-2; the DNA was not compared with TRBD1, the D call given in the table. TRBV21-1 counts as a pseudogene. The CDR3 is made up of 13 amino acids.

This chain connects TRBV6-1 to TRBJ2-5; tentative D call: TRBD2 (6 bases). TRBJ2-7 matches the DNA end more closely, so the J call is doubtful. Per the germline V gene, CDR1 is MNHNS and CDR2 is SASEGT. CDR3 size: 14 residues. CDR3 nucleotide sequence: TGTGCCAGCAGTGAAAGGTATTCGCGGGGCGAGCAGTACTTC. Its translation: CASSERYSRGEQYF.

The chain links TRBV23-1 to TRBJ2-7; a weak D match, TRBD2 (5 bases). TRBV23-1 is an open reading frame whose function is uncertain. The CDR3 is 14 residues long. V was trimmed by 6 bases and J by 1 base, leaving 13 bases between them. The CDR3 here is CASSGNIGSYEQYF. The DNA for the CDR3 is TGCGCCAGCAGCGGGAATATAGGTTCCTACGAGCAGTACTTC.

The chain joins TRBV10-3 to TRBJ2-5; 12 bases map to TRBD2. Unmatched junction bases numbered 7, after V lost 0 bases and J lost 5 bases. Per germline, CDR1 ENHRY and CDR2 SYGVKD. The CDR3 has 17 residues. Here the CDR3 DNA reads TGTGCCATCAGTGAGTCGACTAGCGGGAGTGGACTGGAGACCCAGTACTTC. It specifies CAISESTSGSGLETQYF.

The CDR3 sequence: CASSQGDTATNEKLFF. The CDR3 region has the DNA TGCGCCAGCAGCCAGGGGGACACCGCAACTAATGAAAAACTGTTTTTT. V and J are TRBV4-3 and TRBJ1-4, with D possibly matching TRBD1 (6 bases). CDR3 length: 16 amino acids. V was pared by 3 bases and J by 0 bases, with 11 bases between. CDR1 and CDR2 (germline): LGHNA, YSLEER.

The chain carries TRBV30 and TRBJ1-2; D uncertain. The CDR3 covers 13 residues. CDR1 and CDR2 (germline): GTSNPN, SVGIG (reference sequence). Trimming left V 2 bases short and J 5 bases short, with 12 bases between. The CDR3 DNA sequence: TGTGCCTGGAGTTCAGAACGGAATTATGGCTACACCTTC. Its protein is CAWSSERNYGYTF.

The V call is TRBV28, the J call TRBJ2-1, with 14 bases aligning to TRBD2. This CDR3 region has 16 residues. Trimming took 6 bases from V and 6 from J; bases not matched to a gene: 7. CDR1 and CDR2 (germline): MDHEN, SYDVKM. The CDR3 region has the DNA TGTGCCAGCAGGGCGTGGGGGACTAGCGGGAGCAATGAGCAGTTCTTC. This gives the protein CASRAWGTSGSNEQFF.

The gene calls are TRBV29-1 and TRBJ2-5, with TRBD2 matching 15 bases. The germline gives CDR1 SQVTM, CDR2 ANQGSEA. The junction had 2 bases not matched to a gene; V was cut back by 1 base and J by 2 bases. This CDR3 comprises 16 residues. The CDR3 region has the DNA TGCAGCGTTGAAGTCGGACTAGCGGGAGGGCAAGAGACCCAGTACTTC. This translates into CSVEVGLAGGQETQYF.

CDR3 protein: CASSPAHRRNNEQFF. Here the CDR3 DNA reads TGTGCCAGCTCACCGGCCCATCGACGGAACAATGAGCAGTTCTTC. This sequence joins TRBV18 and TRBJ2-1, with no clear D. The CDR3 consists of 15 residues. V was clipped by 3 bases and J by 5 bases, with 14 bases between them. Looked up from germline, CDR1 is KGHSH and CDR2 is LQKENI.

This clone has just a few counts. V usage is TRBV4-1 and J usage is TRBJ1-4, with TRBD1 identical over 7 bases. J lost 7 bases, V lost 3 bases, and 5 bases had no gene match. Germline CDR1 MGHRA, CDR2 YSYEKL. The CDR3 spans 14 residues. For the CDR3, the DNA is TGCGCCAGCAGCCAGAGGCAGGGGGGTGAAAAACTGTTTTTT. Its translation is CASSQRQGGEKLFF.

This clone appeared a few times. V usage is TRBV18 and J usage is TRBJ1-1; D possibly corresponds to TRBD1 (6 bases). This CDR3 has 16 residues. V lost 3 bases, J lost 2 bases, and 16 bases lay in between. In germline, CDR1 is KGHSH, CDR2 LQKENI. This chain's CDR3 is CASSPQQGGHNTEAFF. The CDR3 DNA reads TGTGCCAGCTCACCTCAACAGGGTGGGCACAACACTGAAGCTTTCTTT.

This rearrangement joins TRBV9 to TRBJ1-2, with D hard to call. Germline lookup yields CDR1 SGDLS and CDR2 YYNGEE. Trimming took 5 bases from V and 1 from J, leaving 9 bases between them. The CDR3 covers 13 residues. The CDR3, as DNA: TGTGCCAGCAGTAACGAAAATAACTATGGCTACACCTTC. Protein sequence: CASSNENNYGYTF. Together with reference TRBV9 and TRBJ1-2, the CDR3 gives the full variable domain: DSGVTQTPKHLITATGQRVTLRCSPRSGDLSVYWYQQSLDQGLQFLIQYYNGEERAKGNILERFSAQQFPDLHSELNLSSLELGDSALYFCASSNENNYGYTFGSGTRLTVV.

Concerning this clone itself: One end of the junction fails to match germline, which may point to a read error. The rearrangement uses TRBV5-5 and TRBJ2-5; D is possibly TRBD1 or TRBD2 (5 bases each). The germline V gene encodes CDR1 SGHKS and CDR2 YYEKEE (reference sequence). There are 13 residues in the CDR3. In DNA form, the CDR3 reads TGTGCCAGCAGCTTCATTGTGGGGGATAACCGGCACTTC. This encodes CASSFIVGDNRHF.

The chain recombines TRBV28 with TRBJ1-1; TRBD1 is a possible D gene (5 bases). The CDR3 totals 14 residues. V lost 6 bases to trimming and J lost 4 bases, with 15 bases between them. The germline CDR1 and CDR2 sequences are MDHEN and SYDVKM. The CDR3: CASSSGGESTEAFF. The CDR3 coding sequence is TGTGCCAGCAGCAGCGGGGGGGAAAGCACTGAAGCTTTCTTT.

This clone was picked up a small number of times. This chain links TRBV20-1 with TRBJ1-5; D not resolved. CDR3 length: 11 residues. Per the germline V gene, CDR1 is DFQATT and CDR2 is SNEGSKA (reference sequence). V was trimmed by 3 bases and J by 9 bases, leaving 9 bases between them. In nucleotides, the CDR3 is TGCAGTGCTAGTTCTCAAGGGCCCCAGCATTTT. Translated, it gives CSASSQGPQHF.

The V gene is TRBV9, the J gene TRBJ1-2; D uncertain. V was clipped by 3 bases and J by 2 bases, with 14 bases between them. The CDR3 extends over 15 amino acids. CDR1 is SGDLS, CDR2 YYNGEE, per germline. The DNA of the CDR3 is TGTGCCAGCAGCGGGGAGGGAGGTCGAAACTATGGCTACACCTTC. This sequence encodes CASSGEGGRNYGYTF.